This T cell receptor beta chain appears in the sequencing data of a study of blood T cell repertoires in COVID-19. In the study overall: The study drew acute and convalescent COVID-19 samples from the United States, Italy and Spain. T cells, B-cell-depleted T cells, or PBMCs supplied cDNA or gDNA.

This CDR3 region has 15 residues. V gave up 3 bases and J gave up 3 bases; unmatched junction bases: 5. The germline CDR1 and CDR2 sequences are KGHSH and LQKENI. One Seattle source followed patients from active infection through their disease course. Methods used by the authors: Quantification of nucleated cells was approximated via reference gene primer amplification. Sequencing used immunoSEQ multiplex PCR; TCRdb keeps in-frame clones, though not all of them. That table gives V, J and clone size, and the DNA gave D and trimming. The sample yields 250,000 to 400,000 clones, approximately 88% seen once.

The V call is TRBV18, the J call TRBJ1-5; TRBD1 agrees at 7 bases. This receptor was taken from a woman between 25 and 40 years old with COVID-19, enrolled during active disease. Material: peripheral blood. The DNA for the CDR3 is TGTGCCAGCTCACCTTCCAAGGGGGCCAATCAGCCCCAGCATTTT. This translates into CASSPSKGANQPQHF.